This T cell receptor (beta chain) was retrieved from a study of T cell changes during pregnancy in multiple sclerosis. Sequencing used immunoSEQ multiplex PCR; TCRdb keeps in-frame clones, though not all of them. The sample lists tens of thousands of clones, roughly 92% occurring once. There are 15 residues in the CDR3. Germline V gives CDR1 SNHLY, CDR2 FYNNEI. V lost 4 bases, J lost 5 bases, and 17 bases lay in between. The input for sequencing was peripheral blood, taken after pregnancy. The receptor was derived from a female donor in good health, enrolled as a control in a pregnancy study. This chain uses TRBV2 with TRBJ2-5, with a possible D match to TRBD1 (7 bases). The CDR3 loop is CASSVQGGVSETQYF. CDR3 coding DNA: TGTGCCAGCAGTGTCCAGGGGGGTGTATCGGAGACCCAGTACTTC.